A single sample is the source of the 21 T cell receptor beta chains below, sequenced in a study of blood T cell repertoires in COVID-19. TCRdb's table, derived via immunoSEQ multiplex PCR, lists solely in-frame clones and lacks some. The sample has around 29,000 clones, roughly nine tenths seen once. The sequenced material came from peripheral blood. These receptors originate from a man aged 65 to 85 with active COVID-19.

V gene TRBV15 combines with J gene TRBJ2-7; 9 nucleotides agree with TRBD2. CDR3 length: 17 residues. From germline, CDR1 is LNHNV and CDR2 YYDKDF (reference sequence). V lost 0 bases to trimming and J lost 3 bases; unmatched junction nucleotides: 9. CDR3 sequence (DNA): TGTGCCACCAGCAGAGATGCTTTAGCGGGAGTTTTCTACGAGCAGTACTTC. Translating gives CATSRDALAGVFYEQYF.

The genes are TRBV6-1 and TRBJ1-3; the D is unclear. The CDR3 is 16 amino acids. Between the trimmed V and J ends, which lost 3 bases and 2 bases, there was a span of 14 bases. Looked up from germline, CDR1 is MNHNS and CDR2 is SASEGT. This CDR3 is CASSEVLGDPGNTIYF. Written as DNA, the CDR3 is TGTGCCAGCAGTGAGGTTCTAGGAGATCCTGGAAACACCATATATTTT.

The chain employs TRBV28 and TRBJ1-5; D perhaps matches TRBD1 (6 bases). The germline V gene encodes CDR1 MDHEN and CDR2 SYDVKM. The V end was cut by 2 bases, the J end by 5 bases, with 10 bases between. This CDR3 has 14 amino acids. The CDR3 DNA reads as TGTGCCAGCAGTTTAACAGGGACCCATCAGCCCCAGCATTTT. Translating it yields CASSLTGTHQPQHF.

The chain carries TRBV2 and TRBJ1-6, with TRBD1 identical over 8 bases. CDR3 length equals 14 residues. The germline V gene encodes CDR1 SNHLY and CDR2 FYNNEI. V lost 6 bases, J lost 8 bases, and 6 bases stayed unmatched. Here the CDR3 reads CASRKTGEDSPLHF. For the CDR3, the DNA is TGTGCCAGCAGAAAGACAGGGGAAGATTCACCCCTCCACTTT.

In DNA form, the CDR3 reads TGCAGCGTTGAGGTATCCAGGAACACTGAAGCTTTCTTT. This encodes CSVEVSRNTEAFF. The chain is built from TRBV29-1 and TRBJ1-1; unclear D gene. There are 13 residues in the CDR3. The V and J ends lost 3 bases and 1 base respectively, with 9 bases between them. Germline CDR1 SQVTM, CDR2 ANQGSEA.

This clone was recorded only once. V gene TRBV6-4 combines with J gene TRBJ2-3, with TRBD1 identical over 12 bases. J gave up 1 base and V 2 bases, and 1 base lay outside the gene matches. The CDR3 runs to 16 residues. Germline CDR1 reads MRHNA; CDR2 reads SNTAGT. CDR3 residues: CASSDGTGGGTDTQYF. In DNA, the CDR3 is TGTGCCAGCAGTGACGGGACAGGGGGCGGCACAGATACGCAGTATTTT.

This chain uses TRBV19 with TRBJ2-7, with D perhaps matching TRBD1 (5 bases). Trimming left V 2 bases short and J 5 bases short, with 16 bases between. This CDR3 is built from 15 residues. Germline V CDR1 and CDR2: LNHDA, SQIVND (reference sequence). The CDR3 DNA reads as TGTGCCAGTAGTATACAACTTCAGGGTTTCCACGAGCAGTACTTC. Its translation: CASSIQLQGFHEQYF.

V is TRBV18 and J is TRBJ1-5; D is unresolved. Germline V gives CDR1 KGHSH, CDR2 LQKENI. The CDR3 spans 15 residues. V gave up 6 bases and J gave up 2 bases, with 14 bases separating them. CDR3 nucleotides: TGTGCCAGCTCTCCGGGTCCAAGAGGCAATCAGCCCCAGCATTTT. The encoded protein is CASSPGPRGNQPQHF.

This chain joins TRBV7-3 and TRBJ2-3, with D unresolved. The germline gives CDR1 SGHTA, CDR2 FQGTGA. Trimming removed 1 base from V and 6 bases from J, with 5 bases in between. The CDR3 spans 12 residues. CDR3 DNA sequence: TGTGCCAGCAGCTTAATCGGGGATACGCAGTATTTT. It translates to CASSLIGDTQYF.

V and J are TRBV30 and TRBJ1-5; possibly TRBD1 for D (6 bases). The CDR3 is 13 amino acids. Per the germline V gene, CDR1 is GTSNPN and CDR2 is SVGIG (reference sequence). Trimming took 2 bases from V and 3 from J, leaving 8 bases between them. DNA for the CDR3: TGTGCCTGGAGTCACAGGGACAATCAGCCCCAGCATTTT. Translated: CAWSHRDNQPQHF.

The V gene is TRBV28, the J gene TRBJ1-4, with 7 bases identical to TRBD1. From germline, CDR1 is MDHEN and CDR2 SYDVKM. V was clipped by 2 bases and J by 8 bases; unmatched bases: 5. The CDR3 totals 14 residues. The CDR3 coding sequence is TGTGCCAGCAGTTTACCAGGGGGTTACGAAAAACTGTTTTTT. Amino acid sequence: CASSLPGGYEKLFF. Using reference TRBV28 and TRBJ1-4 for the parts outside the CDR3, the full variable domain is DVKVTQSSRYLVKRTGEKVFLECVQDMDHENMFWYRQDPGLGLRLIYFSYDVKMKEKGDIPEGYSVSREKKERFSLILESASTNQTSMYLCASSLPGGYEKLFFGSGTQLSVL.

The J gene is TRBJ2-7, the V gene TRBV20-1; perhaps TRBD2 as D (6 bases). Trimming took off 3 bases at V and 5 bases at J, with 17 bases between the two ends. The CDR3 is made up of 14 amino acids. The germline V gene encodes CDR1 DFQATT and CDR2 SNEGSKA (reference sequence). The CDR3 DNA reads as TGCAGTGCTAGTAAAGGGACTCCTCCTCACGAGCAGTACTTC. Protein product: CSASKGTPPHEQYF.

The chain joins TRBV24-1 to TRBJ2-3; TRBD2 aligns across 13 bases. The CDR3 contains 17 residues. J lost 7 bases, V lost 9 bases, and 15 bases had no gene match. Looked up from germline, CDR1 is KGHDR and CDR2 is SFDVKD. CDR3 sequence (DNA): TGTGCCACCCAAGGTACTAGCGGGAGGGCCGGGAGAAATACGCAGTATTTT. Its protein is CATQGTSGRAGRNTQYF.

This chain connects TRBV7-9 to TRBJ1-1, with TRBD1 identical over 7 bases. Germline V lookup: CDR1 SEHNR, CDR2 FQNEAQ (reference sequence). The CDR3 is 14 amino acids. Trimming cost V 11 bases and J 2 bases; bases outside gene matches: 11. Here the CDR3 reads CAATRNRGNTEAFF. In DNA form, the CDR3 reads TGTGCCGCGACCCGAAACAGGGGAAACACTGAAGCTTTCTTT.

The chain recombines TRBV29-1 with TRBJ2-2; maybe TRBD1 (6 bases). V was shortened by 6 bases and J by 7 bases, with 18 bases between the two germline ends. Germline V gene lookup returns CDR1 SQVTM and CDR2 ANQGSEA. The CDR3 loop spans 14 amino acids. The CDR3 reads CSVGYRERSGELFF. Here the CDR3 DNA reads TGCAGCGTGGGATACAGGGAACGAAGCGGGGAGCTGTTTTTT.

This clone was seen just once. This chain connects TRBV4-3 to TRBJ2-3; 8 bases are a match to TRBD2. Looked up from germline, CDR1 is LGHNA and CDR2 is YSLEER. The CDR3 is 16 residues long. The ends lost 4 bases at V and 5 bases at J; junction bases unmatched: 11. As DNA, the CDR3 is TGCGCCAGCAGCCCCGGGGAAGCGGGAGAGCTAGATACGCAGTATTTT. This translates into CASSPGEAGELDTQYF.

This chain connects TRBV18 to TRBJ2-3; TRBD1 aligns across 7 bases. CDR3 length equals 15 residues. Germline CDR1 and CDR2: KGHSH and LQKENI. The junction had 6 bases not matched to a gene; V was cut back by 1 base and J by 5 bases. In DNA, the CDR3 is TGTGCCAGCTCACCACAGGGGGCGACTGGAGATACGCAGTATTTT. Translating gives CASSPQGATGDTQYF.

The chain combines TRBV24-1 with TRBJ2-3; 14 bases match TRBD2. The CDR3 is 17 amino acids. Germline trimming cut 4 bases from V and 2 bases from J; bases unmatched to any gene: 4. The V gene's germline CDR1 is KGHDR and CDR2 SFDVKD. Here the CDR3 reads CATSESGLAGATDTQYF. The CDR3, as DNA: TGTGCCACCAGTGAGTCGGGACTAGCGGGAGCCACAGATACGCAGTATTTT.

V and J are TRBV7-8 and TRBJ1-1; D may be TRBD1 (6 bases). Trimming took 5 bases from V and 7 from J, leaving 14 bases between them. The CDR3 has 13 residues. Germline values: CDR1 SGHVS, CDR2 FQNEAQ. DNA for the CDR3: TGTGCCAGCAGCGTACTACAGGGCAATGAAGCTTTCTTT. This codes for CASSVLQGNEAFF.

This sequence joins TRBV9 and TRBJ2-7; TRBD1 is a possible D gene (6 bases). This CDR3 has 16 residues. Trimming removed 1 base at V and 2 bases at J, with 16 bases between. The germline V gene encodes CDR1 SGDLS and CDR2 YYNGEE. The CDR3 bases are TGTGCCAGCAGCGTACAGATACGGGACATCACCTACGAGCAGTACTTC. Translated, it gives CASSVQIRDITYEQYF.

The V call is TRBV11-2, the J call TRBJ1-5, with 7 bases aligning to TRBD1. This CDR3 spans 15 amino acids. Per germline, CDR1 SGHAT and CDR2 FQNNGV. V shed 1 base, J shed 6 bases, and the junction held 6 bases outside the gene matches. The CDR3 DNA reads TGTGCCAGCAGCTTAGTGGCAGGGGGTAGTCAGCCCCAGCATTTT. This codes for CASSLVAGGSQPQHF.